This TCR beta chain was identified during a study of post-analysis software for immune sequencing data. The study's findings and limits: Strong co-clustering by F measure was evident for samples that had been prepared in the same batch. Elevated frequency relative to controls characterized four or five TRBV segments in patients, TRBV5-6, TRBV5-1 and TRBV20-1 among them.

The CDR3 covers 17 residues. The junction had 10 bases not matched to a gene; V was cut back by 4 bases and J by 1 base. Germline V gene lookup returns CDR1 LGHNA and CDR2 YSLEER. Built from TCR beta cDNA, the libraries had unique molecular identifiers in them. Roughly 450,000 cDNA molecules were recovered from an input of 1 to 10 million T cells. TCRdb used MiXCR to reprocess the PCR reads, holding one entry per CDR3 protein. The sample contains around 400,000 distinct CDR3 sequences, over 30% of which appear only once. Concerning this clonotype: Its cognate antigen is unknown.

The receptor's source is a girl aged 2 to 9 with multiple sclerosis. V usage is TRBV4-3 and J usage is TRBJ2-1, with 7 positions matching TRBD2. The sequencing sample was made of blood. CDR3 bases: TGCGCCAGCAGCCCCCAAGGCCTAGCGGTATCCTACAATGAGCAGTTCTTC. This sequence encodes CASSPQGLAVSYNEQFF.